These T cell receptor beta chains were read from a single sample in a study of blood T cell repertoires in COVID-19. Data came from immunoSEQ multiplex PCR; TCRdb stores just in-frame clones and leaves some out. The sample holds around 87,000 clones, roughly nine tenths seen once. Sequencing was done on a sample of peripheral blood. The receptors here all came from a man between 50 and 59 years old with acute or convalescent COVID-19. CDR3s include the opening cysteine and the closing phenylalanine or tryptophan. Fields, in order: J gene, CDR3 length, D gene, V gene, clone size, CDR3 protein, CDR3 DNA. The D gene is left open where the match is weak. Rows may omit the clone size; those that give it use once, few, many or a size class.

TRBJ1-1 | 18 | TRBD1 | TRBV2 | . | CASTSHTPRTGRNTEAFF | TGTGCCTCCACATCCCACACCCCCCGGACAGGGCGGAACACTGAAGCTTTCTTT
TRBJ1-1 | 13 | . | TRBV5-1 | . | CASSSVHSTEAFF | TGCGCCAGCAGCTCGGTACACAGCACTGAAGCTTTCTTT
TRBJ1-2 | 14 | . | TRBV2 | . | CASSERQGLRGYTF | TGTGCCAGCAGTGAACGGCAGGGGTTGCGGGGCTACACCTTC
TRBJ2-7 | 17 | TRBD2 | TRBV11-2 | . | CASSPTRAGGRSYEQYF | TGTGCCAGCAGCCCGACCCGGGCGGGGGGCCGCTCCTACGAGCAGTACTTC
TRBJ1-6 | 15 | TRBD1 | TRBV2 | . | CASRDRTYESSPLHF | TGTGCCAGCAGGGACAGGACTTACGAGAGTTCACCCCTCCACTTT
TRBJ1-1 | 14 | . | TRBV7-2 | . | CASSSPLREAEAFF | TGTGCCAGCAGCTCTCCCCTGAGGGAGGCGGAAGCTTTCTTT
TRBJ1-5 | 17 | TRBD1 | TRBV19 | . | CASSIPKGDRRDQPQHF | TGTGCCAGTAGTATCCCAAAGGGGGACAGGAGAGATCAGCCCCAGCATTTT
TRBJ2-5 | 12 | . | TRBV12-3/TRBV12-4 | once | CASSFALETQYF | TGTGCCAGCAGTTTTGCGCTGGAGACCCAGTACTTC
TRBJ2-1 | 14 | TRBD2 | TRBV19 | . | CASSMRGSGNEQFF | TGTGCCAGTAGTATGCGGGGGTCGGGCAATGAGCAGTTCTTC
TRBJ1-2 | 17 | TRBD1 | TRBV18 | . | CASSPGNKGQKNYGYTF | TGTGCCAGCTCACCAGGGAATAAGGGACAGAAAAACTATGGCTACACCTTC
TRBJ1-2 | 13 | TRBD1 | TRBV6-5 | once | CASSQDRDAGYTF | TGTGCCAGCAGCCAAGACAGGGACGCCGGCTACACCTTC
TRBJ1-2 | 14 | . | TRBV27 | . | CASSLFGGADGYTF | TGTGCCAGCAGTTTATTTGGGGGGGCGGATGGCTACACCTTC
TRBJ2-1 | 13 | TRBD1 | TRBV25-1 | . | CASSPRTGSVGFF | TGTGCCAGCAGTCCTCGGACAGGCTCAGTAGGGTTCTTC
TRBJ2-3 | 14 | . | TRBV9 | . | CASSVVAGTDTQYF | TGTGCCAGCAGCGTAGTAGCGGGCACAGATACGCAGTATTTT
TRBJ2-3 | 16 | . | TRBV28 | . | CASSFSGLSPTDTQYF | TGTGCCAGCAGTTTCTCCGGGTTAAGTCCCACAGATACGCAGTATTTT
TRBJ1-4 | 14 | . | TRBV5-1 | . | CASSLTGSGEKLFF | TGCGCCAGCAGCTTGACAGGGAGTGGCGAAAAACTGTTTTTT
TRBJ1-6 | 14 | . | TRBV6-1 | . | CASSDRAGNSPLHF | TGTGCCAGCAGTGACAGGGCAGGAAATTCACCCCTCCACTTT
TRBJ1-1 | 14 | TRBD1 | TRBV18 | . | CAGAGQGEATEAFF | TGTGCCGGGGCAGGACAGGGGGAGGCCACTGAAGCTTTCTTT
TRBJ1-1 | 14 | . | TRBV7-9 | . | CASSWGRANTEAFF | TGTGCCAGCAGCTGGGGCAGGGCCAACACTGAAGCTTTCTTT
TRBJ1-4 | 14 | TRBD1 | TRBV9 | once | CASSVGDSNEKLFF | TGTGCCAGCAGCGTCGGGGACAGCAATGAAAAACTGTTTTTT
TRBJ1-5 | 16 | . | TRBV12-5 | . | CASAPSTGPSNQPQHF | TGTGCTAGTGCCCCCTCGACAGGTCCTAGCAATCAGCCCCAGCATTTT
TRBJ1-1 | 15 | TRBD1 | TRBV5-1 | . | CASSFRGQGHTEAFF | TGCGCCAGCAGCTTTAGGGGGCAGGGTCACACTGAAGCTTTCTTT
TRBJ2-5 | 13 | . | TRBV6-5 | . | CASSYSDQVTQYF | TGTGCCAGCAGTTACTCGGATCAGGTGACCCAGTACTTC
TRBJ2-3 | 14 | . | TRBV2 | . | CASRDGAETDTQYF | TGTGCCAGCAGGGACGGAGCGGAGACAGATACGCAGTATTTT
TRBJ2-7 | 15 | . | TRBV21-1 | . | CAGYLGQNRGYEQYF | TGTGCCGGCTATCTGGGGCAAAACAGGGGATACGAGCAGTACTTC
TRBJ2-3 | 16 | TRBD1 | TRBV19 | few | CASSTHPGQGTIRQYF | TGTGCCAGTAGTACCCACCCGGGACAGGGGACCATTCGGCAGTATTTT
TRBJ1-1 | 15 | . | TRBV2 | once | CASSEIWGRNTEAFF | TGTGCCAGCAGTGAAATTTGGGGGCGGAACACTGAAGCTTTCTTT
TRBJ1-1 | 13 | TRBD1 | TRBV3-1/TRBV3-2 | . | CASSPIQGSEAFF | TGTGCCAGCAGCCCCATACAGGGGAGTGAAGCTTTCTTT
TRBJ2-1 | 15 | TRBD1 | TRBV27 | . | CASSRTGVSYNEQFF | TGTGCCAGCAGCCGGACAGGGGTCTCCTACAATGAGCAGTTCTTC
TRBJ2-3 | 20 | . | TRBV29-1 | few | CSVTGGRSLGAGSTSDTQYF | TGCAGCGTCACCGGGGGCCGGTCCCTAGGAGCGGGGAGCACCTCAGATACGCAGTATTTT
TRBJ1-4 | 12 | . | TRBV30 | . | CAWRTPNEKLFF | TGTGCCTGGAGGACTCCCAATGAAAAACTGTTTTTT
TRBJ1-5 | 13 | . | TRBV10-3 | . | CAITGSSNQPQHF | TGTGCCATCACAGGGTCCAGCAATCAGCCCCAGCATTTT
TRBJ1-1 | 15 | TRBD1 | TRBV5-1 | . | CASSLGDRPNTEAFF | TGCGCCAGCAGCCTCGGGGACAGACCAAACACTGAAGCTTTCTTT
TRBJ2-7 | 13 | . | TRBV6-5 | . | CASSLLAVNEQYF | TGTGCCAGCAGTTTACTAGCAGTCAACGAGCAGTACTTC
TRBJ1-3 | 13 | . | TRBV19 | . | CASTQSTGNTIYF | TGTGCCAGTACCCAAAGTACAGGAAACACCATATATTTT
TRBJ2-7 | 15 | . | TRBV2 | . | CASTIGQGSPYEQYF | TGTGCCAGCACTATAGGTCAGGGGAGTCCCTACGAGCAGTACTTC
TRBJ1-2 | 16 | TRBD1 | TRBV30 | . | CAGATSPGQGNYGYTF | TGTGCCGGGGCTACTTCACCGGGACAGGGAAACTATGGCTACACCTTC
TRBJ1-2 | 11 | . | TRBV28 | . | CASSYTYGYTF | TGTGCCAGCAGTTACACCTATGGCTACACCTTC
TRBJ1-2 | 13 | . | TRBV28 | . | CASRSQGGHGYTF | TGTGCCAGCAGATCACAGGGAGGGCATGGCTACACCTTC
TRBJ1-2 | 16 | TRBD1 | TRBV5-4 | . | CASSLRGQGVNYGYTF | TGTGCCAGCAGCTTGAGGGGACAGGGGGTTAACTATGGCTACACCTTC
TRBJ1-1 | 13 | . | TRBV19 | once | CASRINRRAEAFF | TGTGCCAGTAGGATAAATCGGCGGGCTGAAGCTTTCTTT
TRBJ1-6 | 15 | . | TRBV2 | . | CASGMTGDYNSPLHF | TGTGCCAGCGGGATGACAGGCGACTATAATTCACCCCTCCACTTT
TRBJ1-5 | 14 | TRBD1 | TRBV5-1 | . | CASSMGQGNQPQHF | TGCGCCAGCAGCATGGGACAGGGAAACCAGCCCCAGCATTTT
TRBJ2-1 | 17 | TRBD2 | TRBV23-1 | . | CASSRRTDSGGRNEQFF | TGCGCCAGCAGTCGGAGGACAGATAGCGGGGGGCGAAATGAGCAGTTCTTC
TRBJ2-1 | 14 | TRBD2 | TRBV15 | . | CATSREGGNDEQFF | TGTGCCACCAGCAGAGAGGGAGGGAACGATGAGCAGTTCTTC
TRBJ2-2 | 16 | . | TRBV7-2 | . | CASSLGQGYATGELFF | TGTGCCAGCAGCTTAGGGCAGGGGTATGCCACCGGGGAGCTGTTTTTT
TRBJ1-4 | 12 | TRBD1 | TRBV6-5 | . | CASRPGTGFVFF | TGTGCCAGCCGGCCGGGGACAGGGTTTGTGTTTTTT
TRBJ2-3 | 11 | . | TRBV30 | . | CAWSALDTQYF | TGTGCCTGGAGCGCGCTCGATACGCAGTATTTT